A selection of T cell receptor beta chains follows, all from one sample in a study of blood T cell repertoires in COVID-19. Profiled with immunoSEQ multiplex PCR; TCRdb holds only in-frame clones, not every one. In the table there are around 400,000 clones, about 88% of which are singletons. The sequenced material came from PBMCs or T cells enriched from blood (not recorded which). Source of these receptors: a woman in her late teens or twenties who had been exposed to COVID-19. CDR3s include the opening cysteine and the closing phenylalanine or tryptophan. Fields, in order: J gene, D gene, clone size, V gene, CDR3 protein, CDR3 DNA. A D gene is named only where the DNA matches it firmly. Size is stated for part of the rows, as once, few or many counts, or as a class when the clone is expanded.

TRBJ2-7	TRBD1	NA	TRBV27	CASSGQGARYEQYF	TGTGCCAGCAGTGGACAGGGGGCGCGTTACGAGCAGTACTTC
TRBJ1-2	NA	once	TRBV7-9	CASISTQAGWGGYTF	TGTGCCAGCATAAGCACGCAAGCAGGGTGGGGTGGCTACACCTTC
TRBJ2-7	TRBD2	NA	TRBV4-1	CASSQELAGTYEQYF	TGCGCCAGCAGCCAAGAGTTAGCGGGAACCTACGAGCAGTACTTC
TRBJ2-2	TRBD2	NA	TRBV18	CASSPRTSGTGELFF	TGTGCCAGCTCACCCAGGACTAGCGGGACTGGGGAGCTGTTTTTT
TRBJ1-1	TRBD1	NA	TRBV11-3	CASSFETGEAFF	TGTGCCAGCAGCTTCGAGACAGGGGAAGCTTTCTTT
TRBJ1-2	TRBD1	NA	TRBV28	CACLGQGDGYTF	TGTGCCTGCCTTGGACAGGGTGACGGCTACACCTTC
TRBJ2-7	NA	NA	TRBV29-1	CSVEFGGKDEQYF	TGCAGCGTTGAATTTGGCGGGAAGGACGAGCAGTACTTC
TRBJ2-3	TRBD2	once	TRBV9	CASSVQSGVTDTQYF	TGTGCCAGCAGCGTGCAAAGCGGGGTCACAGATACGCAGTATTTT
TRBJ2-7	NA	NA	TRBV7-2	CASSFNFIASSYEQYF	TGTGCCAGCAGCTTCAATTTTATCGCGAGCTCCTACGAGCAGTACTTC
TRBJ2-7	NA	NA	TRBV30	CAWSVTGNEQYF	TGTGCCTGGAGTGTAACAGGGAACGAGCAGTACTTC
TRBJ1-6	NA	few	TRBV28	CASSLGGAYNSPLHF	TGTGCCAGCAGTTTAGGGGGGGCCTATAATTCACCCCTCCACTTT
TRBJ1-5	TRBD1	NA	TRBV5-1	CASSLVPGQGNQPQHF	TGCGCCAGCAGCTTGGTACCGGGACAGGGCAATCAGCCCCAGCATTTT
TRBJ1-1	NA	NA	TRBV27	CASSLGPNTEAFF	TGTGCCAGCAGCCTTGGCCCAAACACTGAAGCTTTCTTT
TRBJ2-7	TRBD2	NA	TRBV2	CASSEASGGYYEQYF	TGTGCCAGCAGTGAGGCCAGCGGGGGGTACTACGAGCAGTACTTC
TRBJ2-1	TRBD2	NA	TRBV7-3	CASSPGTSGYNEQFF	TGTGCCAGCAGCCCAGGGACTAGCGGCTACAATGAGCAGTTCTTC
TRBJ1-4	NA	NA	TRBV2	CASSAGATNEKLFF	TGTGCCAGCAGTGCAGGGGCAACTAATGAAAAACTGTTTTTT
TRBJ2-7	TRBD1	NA	TRBV27	CASSSQGARGEQYF	TGTGCCAGCAGTTCTCAGGGGGCACGTGGGGAGCAGTACTTC
TRBJ2-7	NA	NA	TRBV29-1	CSARRGSYEQYF	TGCAGCGCCCGACGAGGGTCCTACGAGCAGTACTTC
TRBJ2-1	NA	NA	TRBV29-1	CSVDGHNEQFF	TGCAGCGTTGACGGTCACAATGAGCAGTTCTTC
TRBJ2-5	NA	NA	TRBV28	CASSPRGGVGETQYF	TGTGCCAGCAGCCCTAGGGGCGGGGTGGGGGAGACCCAGTACTTC
TRBJ1-3	NA	NA	TRBV20-1	CGGTGGNTIYF	TGCGGAGGGACCGGAGGAAACACCATATATTTT
TRBJ1-2	TRBD1	once	TRBV7-6	CASSATGAPNYGYTF	TGTGCCAGCAGCGCGACAGGGGCCCCTAACTATGGCTACACCTTC
TRBJ1-1	NA	NA	TRBV19	CASSTSGATNTEAFF	TGTGCCAGTAGTACTTCAGGGGCCACGAACACTGAAGCTTTCTTT
TRBJ1-2	NA	once	TRBV30	CAWSTRGWGYGYTF	TGTGCCTGGAGTACCCGGGGGTGGGGCTATGGCTACACCTTC
TRBJ2-3	TRBD2	NA	TRBV10-2	CASSGSSGSWGTDTQYF	TGCGCCAGCAGTGGCTCCAGCGGGAGTTGGGGCACAGATACGCAGTATTTT
TRBJ1-6	NA	NA	TRBV27	CASSLFRNTDSPLHF	TGTGCCAGCAGTTTATTTCGCAACACCGATTCACCCCTCCACTTT
TRBJ1-1	NA	NA	TRBV27	CASSRAGQLAFF	TGTGCCAGCAGTCGGGCAGGGCAGCTGGCTTTCTTT
TRBJ1-2	TRBD1	NA	TRBV6-5	CASRRGQGVGGYTF	TGTGCCAGTAGAAGGGGACAGGGGGTAGGTGGCTACACCTTC
TRBJ1-2	NA	NA	TRBV28	CASSWAGKNGYTF	TGTGCCAGCAGTTGGGCAGGGAAGAATGGCTACACCTTC
TRBJ2-3	TRBD2	NA	TRBV19	CASSSVSGGSQDTQYF	TGTGCCAGTAGCAGCGTGAGCGGGGGGAGCCAAGATACGCAGTATTTT
TRBJ2-7	TRBD2	NA	TRBV28	CASRGLAEPYEQYF	TGTGCCAGCAGGGGACTAGCGGAGCCTTACGAGCAGTACTTC
TRBJ2-1	NA	NA	TRBV7-2	CASSLEGPQPGREQFF	TGTGCCAGCAGCTTAGAAGGCCCCCAGCCAGGTCGGGAGCAGTTCTTC
TRBJ2-2	TRBD1	NA	TRBV11-2	CASRAWTGLTGELFF	TGTGCCAGCAGAGCTTGGACAGGTCTTACCGGGGAGCTGTTTTTT
TRBJ2-1	TRBD2	NA	TRBV6-4	CASSDPSGTINEQFF	TGTGCCAGCAGTGACCCTAGCGGGACCATCAATGAGCAGTTCTTC
TRBJ2-1	NA	NA	TRBV11-2	CASSQGPGFDNEQFF	TGTGCCAGCAGCCAGGGGCCGGGTTTCGACAATGAGCAGTTCTTC
TRBJ1-4	TRBD1	NA	TRBV27	CASRRGGATNEKLFF	TGTGCCAGCAGGAGAGGGGGCGCAACTAATGAAAAACTGTTTTTT
TRBJ1-2	NA	once	TRBV25-1	CASTRDGGYTF	TGTGCAAGCACCAGGGATGGTGGCTACACCTTC
TRBJ2-3	NA	NA	TRBV28	CASSSFYTADTQYF	TGTGCCAGCAGCTCCTTTTATACGGCAGATACGCAGTATTTT
TRBJ2-7	TRBD2	NA	TRBV7-2	CASSPSGGASYEQYF	TGTGCCAGCAGCCCTAGCGGGGGGGCGTCCTACGAGCAGTACTTC
TRBJ2-6	TRBD2	NA	TRBV19	CASSIGRGANVLTF	TGTGCCAGTAGTATCGGGAGGGGGGCCAACGTCCTGACTTTC
TRBJ2-2	NA	NA	TRBV18	CASSPRGQWTQNTGELFF	TGTGCCAGCTCACCAAGGGGTCAATGGACCCAGAACACCGGGGAGCTGTTTTTT
TRBJ1-1	NA	NA	TRBV7-8	CASDEGEGSVPSPPNTEAFF	TGTGCCAGCGACGAAGGGGAGGGTTCGGTCCCCTCTCCTCCGAACACTGAAGCTTTCTTT
TRBJ2-2	NA	once	TRBV29-1	CSVVGGGLTGELFF	TGCAGCGTTGTAGGAGGGGGCCTCACCGGGGAGCTGTTTTTT
TRBJ2-1	NA	NA	TRBV9	CASTPTISGYNEQFF	TGTGCCAGCACTCCGACTATCTCTGGGTACAATGAGCAGTTCTTC
TRBJ1-1	NA	NA	TRBV19	CASSGVGGTNTEAFF	TGTGCCAGTAGCGGGGTAGGAGGGACGAACACTGAAGCTTTCTTT
TRBJ2-7	TRBD2	once	TRBV28	CASSGLAGEAYEQYF	TGTGCCAGTTCCGGACTAGCGGGAGAAGCCTACGAGCAGTACTTC
TRBJ1-2	NA	few	TRBV4-3	CASSPLSGHDGYTF	TGCGCCAGCAGCCCCCTTTCGGGTCACGATGGCTACACCTTC
TRBJ1-5	TRBD1	few	TRBV19	CASRWGTGNQPQHF	TGTGCCAGTAGATGGGGGACAGGCAATCAGCCCCAGCATTTT
TRBJ2-3	TRBD2	NA	TRBV19	CASPNYREADTQYF	TGTGCCAGTCCCAATTATCGGGAGGCAGATACGCAGTATTTT
TRBJ2-7	TRBD2	NA	TRBV11-2	CASSLAASGISYEQYF	TGTGCCAGCAGCTTAGCCGCTAGCGGGATCTCCTACGAGCAGTACTTC
TRBJ2-4	NA	NA	TRBV28	CASSSPQPLPKNIQYF	TGTGCCAGCAGTTCACCTCAACCCCTACCCAAAAACATTCAGTACTTC
TRBJ1-2	NA	NA	TRBV27	CASSFRPPGYGYTF	TGTGCCAGCAGTTTCCGTCCCCCGGGTTATGGCTACACCTTC